This TCR beta chain was retrieved from a study of T cells expressing NK-cell markers. The wider study: HCMV serostatus: seven of eight sequenced donors positive, one negative.

As for this clonotype: Its antigen remains unidentified.

UMI-tagged 5'RACE template switching yielded the TCR beta cDNA. TCRdb reprocessed the 5' RACE reads and reports one entry per CDR3 protein, with no DNA. Here the sample table reports 350,000 to 500,000 distinct CDR3 sequences. Germline V CDR1 and CDR2: MGHRA, YSYEKL. The CDR3 covers 16 residues. Study outcomes and limitations: CD8+ T cells in six donors included dominant NKG2C+ clonotypes at about 1.0-7.0%. The study found these clonotypes also leading the CD3+CD56-NKG2C+ fraction in several donors.

This sequence was found in a woman between 18 and 70 years old in good health. Source material: blood T cells: a sorted CD56 or NKG2C T cell subset, CD4+ or CD8+ T cells, or bulk PBMC T cells (not recorded which). The chain carries TRBV4-1 and TRBJ2-3; TCRdb's D call, TRBD1, is unchecked because there is no DNA. The chain's CDR3 is CASSPKGAGGTDTQYF.